The rows below give T cell receptor beta chains drawn from one sample of a study of response to subunit inactivated influenza vaccine. TCRdb processed the RT-PCR reads anew with MiXCR; each CDR3 protein has one entry. The sample records roughly 700,000 distinct CDR3 sequences, 15% to 19% being singletons. The sequenced sample was PBMCs from blood, obtained approximately 13 days after vaccination. The receptors were gathered from a man aged 45-60 years who received an inactivated influenza vaccine. The CDR3 runs from the conserved cysteine through the conserved F or W. Fields, in order: J gene, D gene, V gene, clone size, CDR3 DNA, CDR3 protein. The D gene is left open where the match is weak. The listing skips clone size in some rows; elsewhere it reads once, few, many or a size class.

>TRBJ2-6|NA|TRBV2|few
TGTGCCAGCAGTGAAGCGACCAGGTCTGGGGCCAACGTCCTGACTTTC
CASSEATRSGANVLTF
>TRBJ2-1|TRBD2|TRBV19|few
TGTGCCACCCGAGCGGGGGGGCCTGGTGAGCAGTTCTTC
CATRAGGPGEQFF
>TRBJ2-7|TRBD2|TRBV7-2|few
TGTGCCAGCACCGTTAGCGGGATTAACTACGAGCAGTACTTC
CASTVSGINYEQYF
>TRBJ2-2|TRBD2|TRBV19|NA
TGTGCCAGTAGTCTCTTTAGCGGGGGAAAAACCGGGGAGCTGTTTTTT
CASSLFSGGKTGELFF
>TRBJ1-4|TRBD1|TRBV28|NA
TGTGCCAGCAGTTCGGATCAGGGGGCAACTAATGAAAAACTGTTTTTT
CASSSDQGATNEKLFF
>TRBJ2-3|NA|TRBV20-1|NA
TGCAGTGCATTGGACAAATCTAGCACAGATACGCAGTATTTT
CSALDKSSTDTQYF
>TRBJ2-3|NA|TRBV20-1|NA
TGCAGTGCTAGAGGGGCAAATACGCAGTATTTT
CSARGANTQYF
>TRBJ2-7|NA|TRBV4-2|few
TGTGCCAGCAGCCAAGTGGTTCGAGTGGTAAGCGAGCAGTACTTC
CASSQVVRVVSEQYF
>TRBJ1-6|NA|TRBV6-1|few
TGTGCCAGCAGCCCACGCCCGAATTCACCCCTCCACTTT
CASSPRPNSPLHF
>TRBJ2-3|TRBD2|TRBV5-1|NA
TGCGCCAGCAGCTTCCATCTAGCGGGAGGCACAGATACGCAGTATTTT
CASSFHLAGGTDTQYF
>TRBJ2-3|NA|TRBV12-3/TRBV12-4|many
TGTGCCAGCAGTTTTATGGGAGATACGCAGTATTTT
CASSFMGDTQYF
>TRBJ2-7|TRBD2|TRBV18|few
TGTGCCAGCTCACGGACTAGCGGTGAATACGAGCAGTACTTC
CASSRTSGEYEQYF
>TRBJ2-7|NA|TRBV5-1|NA
TGCGCCAGCAGCTTGTGGATGCAAGATGAGCAGTACTTC
CASSLWMQDEQYF
>TRBJ1-5|TRBD1|TRBV20-1|many
TGCAGTGTGGGACAGGGGGCGAATCAGCCCCAGCATTTT
CSVGQGANQPQHF
>TRBJ2-7|TRBD2|TRBV20-1|NA
TGCAGTGCTTTCCCTCCGGGACTAGCGGGAGGTTACGAGCAGTACTTC
CSAFPPGLAGGYEQYF
>TRBJ2-7|NA|TRBV12-3/TRBV12-4|NA
TGTGCCAGCAGTTCCCTGACCTACGAGCAGTACTTC
CASSSLTYEQYF
>TRBJ2-7|TRBD1|TRBV20-1|NA
TGCAGTGCTATCGACGGGACAGTGACCTCCTACGAGCAGTACTTC
CSAIDGTVTSYEQYF
>TRBJ2-4|TRBD2|TRBV29-1|few
TGCAGCGTTGAAGTGCGCGGACTAGCGGAGCCTTTAGCCAAAAACATTCAGTACTTC
CSVEVRGLAEPLAKNIQYF